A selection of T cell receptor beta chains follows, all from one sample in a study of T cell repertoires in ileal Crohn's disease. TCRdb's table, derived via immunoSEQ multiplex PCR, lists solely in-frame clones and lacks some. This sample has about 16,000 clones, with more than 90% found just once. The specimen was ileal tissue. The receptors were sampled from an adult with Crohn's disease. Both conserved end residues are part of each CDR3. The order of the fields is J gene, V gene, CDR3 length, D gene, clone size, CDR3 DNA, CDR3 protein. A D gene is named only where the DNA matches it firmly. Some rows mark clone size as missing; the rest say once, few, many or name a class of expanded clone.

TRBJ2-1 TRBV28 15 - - TGTGCCAGCAGTTCCGCGACCACCAGTGGGGATGAGCAGTTCTTC CASSSATTSGDEQFF
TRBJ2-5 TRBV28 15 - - TGTGCCAGCGGCCGCCCGGACTTTTTGCAAGAGACCCAGTACTTC CASGRPDFLQETQYF
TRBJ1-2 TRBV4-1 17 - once TGCGCCAGCAGCCAAGATCGAATTTGGGGGGCCGGCTATGGCTACACCTTC CASSQDRIWGAGYGYTF
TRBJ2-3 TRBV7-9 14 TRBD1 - TGTGCCAGCAGCCGGGACAGGGACACAGATACGCAGTATTTT CASSRDRDTDTQYF
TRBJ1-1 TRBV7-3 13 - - TGTGCCAGCAGCTTCAGTGTTGGTTCGGAGGCTTTCTTT CASSFSVGSEAFF
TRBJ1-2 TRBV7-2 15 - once TGTGCCAGCAGCGAACCGGGAGCCACGGGGAGCGGCTACACCTTC CASSEPGATGSGYTF
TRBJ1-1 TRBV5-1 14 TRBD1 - TGCGCCAGCAGCGAGGGACAGGACGTCTCTGAAGCTTTCTTT CASSEGQDVSEAFF
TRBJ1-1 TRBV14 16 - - TGTGCCAGCAGCCAAGACCATCGGCAGATGAACACTGAAGCTTTCTTT CASSQDHRQMNTEAFF
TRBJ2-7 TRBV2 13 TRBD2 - TGTGCCAGCAGCCTATTAGCGGGGGACGAGCAGTACTTC CASSLLAGDEQYF
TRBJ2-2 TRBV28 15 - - TGTGCCAGCAGTTCCCCTAGGGTGGAAACCGGGGAGCTGTTTTTT CASSSPRVETGELFF
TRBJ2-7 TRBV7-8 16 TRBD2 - TGTGCCAGCAGCTTAGGGGGGCAGCGGGGGAAGGACGAGCAGTACTTC CASSLGGQRGKDEQYF
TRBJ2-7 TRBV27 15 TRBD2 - TGTGCCAGCAGTATCGAAGCGGGGGGGATTAACGAGCAGTACTTC CASSIEAGGINEQYF
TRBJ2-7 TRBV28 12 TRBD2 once TGTGCCAGCAGTCTACTAGCGCGGGAGCAGTACTTC CASSLLAREQYF
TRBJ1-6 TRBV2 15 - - TGTGCCAGCAGGACCACGGATTACTCAAATTCACCCCTCCACTTT CASRTTDYSNSPLHF
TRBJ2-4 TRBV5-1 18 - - TGCGCCAGCAGCTCCGCGATTTCCACAGACTTAGCCAAAAACATTCAGTACTTC CASSSAISTDLAKNIQYF
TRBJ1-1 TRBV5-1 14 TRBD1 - TGCGCCAGCAGCTTTGGACAGGGAGCCGCTGAAGCTTTCTTT CASSFGQGAAEAFF
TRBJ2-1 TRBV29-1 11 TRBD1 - TGCAGCGGGGACAGGGGTGGTGAGCAGTTCTTC CSGDRGGEQFF
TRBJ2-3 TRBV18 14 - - TGTGCCAGCTCACCGTCAGGAGGGTGGGATACGCAGTATTTT CASSPSGGWDTQYF
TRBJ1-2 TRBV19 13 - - TGTGCCACCAAGCACAGGGAGAACTATGGCTACACCTTC CATKHRENYGYTF
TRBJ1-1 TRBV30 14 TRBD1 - TGTGCCTGGAGCCCCGGACAGGGTGGCACTGAAGCTTTCTTT CAWSPGQGGTEAFF
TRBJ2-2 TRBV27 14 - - TGTGCCAGCAATGAGGGGGGGAACACCGGGGAGCTGTTTTTT CASNEGGNTGELFF
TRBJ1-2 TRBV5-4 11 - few TGTGCCAGCAGCTTGGTCCGGGAAGAGACCTTC CASSLVREETF
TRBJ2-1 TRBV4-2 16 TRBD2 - TGTGCCAGCAGCCAAGATGTGGTAGCGGGGGGCAATGAGCAGTTCTTC CASSQDVVAGGNEQFF
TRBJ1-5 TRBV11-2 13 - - TGTGCCAGCAGCGACAGTAGCAATCAGCCCCAGCATTTT CASSDSSNQPQHF
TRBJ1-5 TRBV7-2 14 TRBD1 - TGTGCCAGCAGCCCCGGGACAGGGGCACAGCCCCAGCATTTT CASSPGTGAQPQHF
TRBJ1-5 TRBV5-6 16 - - TGTGCCAGCAGCTTGCTAGGACGCTCGGGGAATCAGCCCCAGCATTTT CASSLLGRSGNQPQHF
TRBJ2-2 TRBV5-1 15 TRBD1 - TGCGCCAGCAGCAGGGACAGACTCAACACCGGGGAGCTGTTTTTT CASSRDRLNTGELFF
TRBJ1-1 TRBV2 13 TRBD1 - TGTGCCAGCAGTCAACAGGGGCTTTCTGAAGCTTTCTTT CASSQQGLSEAFF
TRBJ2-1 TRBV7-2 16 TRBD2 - TGTGCCAGCAGCACAGGGGCTAGCGGGGGCTACAATGAGCAGTTCTTC CASSTGASGGYNEQFF
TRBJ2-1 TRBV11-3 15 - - TGTGCCAGCAGCCAGACACCACCCCCGTGGAATGAGCAGTTCTTC CASSQTPPPWNEQFF
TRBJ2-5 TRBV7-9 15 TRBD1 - TGTGCCAGCAGCTTCGGACAGGGGGCCGGGGAGACCCAGTACTTC CASSFGQGAGETQYF
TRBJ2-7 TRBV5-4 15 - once TGTGCCAGCAGCCCCGGCGGTGGCGGCTCCTACGAGCAGTACTTC CASSPGGGGSYEQYF
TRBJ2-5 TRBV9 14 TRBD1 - TGTGCCAGCAGCATTGGACAGGAGAAAGAGACCCAGTACTTC CASSIGQEKETQYF
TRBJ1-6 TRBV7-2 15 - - TGTGCCAGCAGCTTAGGAGGGGGGCGGGAGTCACCCCTCCACTTT CASSLGGGRESPLHF
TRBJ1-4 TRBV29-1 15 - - TGCAGCGCCGGAAGGCAGGGGTTTGCAGGGGAAAAACTGTTTTTT CSAGRQGFAGEKLFF
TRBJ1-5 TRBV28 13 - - TGTGCCAGCAGTTTCAACAGGCGACAGCCCCAGCATTTT CASSFNRRQPQHF
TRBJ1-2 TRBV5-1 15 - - TGCGCCAGCAGCCCCTTGGGATTCAGTGGGGATGGCTACACCTTC CASSPLGFSGDGYTF
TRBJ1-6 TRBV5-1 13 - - TGCGCCAGCAGCTTGCCAGATAATTCACCCCTCCACTTT CASSLPDNSPLHF
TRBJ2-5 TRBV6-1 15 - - TGTGCCAGCAGAGGGGTTAGGGGGGTACAAGAGACCCAGTACTTC CASRGVRGVQETQYF
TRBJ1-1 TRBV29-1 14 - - TGCAGCGCATACGAGCAGAACCCAAACACTGAAGCTTTCTTT CSAYEQNPNTEAFF
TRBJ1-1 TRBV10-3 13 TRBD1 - TGTGCCATCAGGGACAGGGAGGGTACTGAAGCTTTCTTT CAIRDREGTEAFF
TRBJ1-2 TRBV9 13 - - TGTGCCAGCAGCCTCGAGGAGGGGGGGAGCTACACCTTC CASSLEEGGSYTF
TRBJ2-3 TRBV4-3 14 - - TGCGCCAGCAGCCAAGATGCCTTCACAGATACGCAGTATTTT CASSQDAFTDTQYF
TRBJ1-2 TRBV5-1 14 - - TGCGCCAGCAGCCCACAGGGTTATAACTATGGCTACACCTTC CASSPQGYNYGYTF
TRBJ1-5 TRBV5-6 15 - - TGTGCCAGCAGCTTAGGGGGAATTATCAATCAGCCCCAGCATTTT CASSLGGIINQPQHF
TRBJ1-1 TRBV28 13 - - TGTGCCAGCAGTCTATCGGGCCTCACCGCAGCTTTCTTT CASSLSGLTAAFF
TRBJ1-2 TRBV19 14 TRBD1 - TGTGCCAGTAGTGAGTGGCAGGGGGCATATGGCTACACCTTC CASSEWQGAYGYTF
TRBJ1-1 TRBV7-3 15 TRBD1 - TGTGCCAGCAGCCCACAAGGACAGGGGGGCACTGAAGCTTTCTTT CASSPQGQGGTEAFF
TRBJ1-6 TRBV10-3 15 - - TGTGCCATCAGTGAGTCCAGCTCCTATAATTCACCCCTCCACTTT CAISESSSYNSPLHF
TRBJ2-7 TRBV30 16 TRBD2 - TGTGCCTGGAGTGTACTCCCTAGCGGGGGGCCCAGGGAGCAGTACTTC CAWSVLPSGGPREQYF
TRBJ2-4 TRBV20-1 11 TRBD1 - TGCGGAAGACAGGGGGGTCCTATTCAGTACTTC CGRQGGPIQYF
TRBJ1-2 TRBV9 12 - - TGTGCCAGCAGCGTAGCTGACTCTGGCTACACCTTC CASSVADSGYTF
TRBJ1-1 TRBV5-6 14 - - TGTGCCAGCAGCGGGCGGGGGGTGAACACTGAAGCTTTCTTT CASSGRGVNTEAFF
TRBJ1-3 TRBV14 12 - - TGTGCCAGCAGCCAAGGGGGAAACACCATATATTTT CASSQGGNTIYF
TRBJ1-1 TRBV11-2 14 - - TGTGCCAGCAGCTTAGAGGGGGCTAGGACTGAAGCTTTCTTT CASSLEGARTEAFF
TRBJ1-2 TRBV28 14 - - TGTGCCAGCAGTCCGAGGGGGGGCGGCTATGGCTACACCTTC CASSPRGGGYGYTF
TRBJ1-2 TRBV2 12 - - TGTGCCAGCAGTGAACAACTCTATGGCTACACCTTC CASSEQLYGYTF
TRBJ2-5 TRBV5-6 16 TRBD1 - TGTGCCAGCAGCTTGGAGGACGGGACAGCCCAAGAGACCCAGTACTTC CASSLEDGTAQETQYF
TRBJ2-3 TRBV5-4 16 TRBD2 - TGTGCCAGCAGCTACCCACTAGCGGACGTTACAGATACGCAGTATTTT CASSYPLADVTDTQYF
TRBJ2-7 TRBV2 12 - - TGTGCCAGCAGTGAAGCTTCCTACGAGCAGTACTTC CASSEASYEQYF